This TCR beta chain was found in a study of T cell repertoires in cytomegalovirus infection. Study details: Epitope selection comprised recently identified HLA-C-restricted CMV epitopes and well-studied HLA-B-restricted CMV epitopes. Indications came from public TCR beta signatures; they pointed to CMV infection and to a matching HLA type.

The CDR3 is 13 amino acids. V was cut by 6 bases and J by 2 bases, with 9 bases left in between. Notes on the study in general: There were carriers of CMV plus the relevant HLA, and cumulative public TCR beta family frequency identified them.

TCRdb re-analysed the reads in MiXCR, keeping a single row per CDR3 protein. The data hold hundreds of thousands of distinct CDR3 sequences, with roughly a third observed a single time. As concerns this clonotype: Its cognate antigen is unknown.

The source material was cultured PBMCs, sampled from culture after CMV antigen stimulation. The chain is built from TRBV12-3 or TRBV12-4 and TRBJ2-3; D is unclear. The sequence derives from a human donor in good health (CMV status not recorded). Some clones in this sample may be carry-over from other donors' samples. CDR3 residues: CASRPAITDTQYF. CDR3 nucleotides: TGTGCCAGCAGACCAGCAATCACAGATACGCAGTATTTT.